These T cell receptor beta chains were read from a single sample in a study of CD8 T cells in Susac syndrome. TCRdb processed the immunoSEQ multiplex PCR reads anew with MiXCR; each CDR3 protein has one entry. The repertoire includes 160,000 or so distinct CDR3 sequences, just under 95% of them detected once, and more than 0.2% sits in the top ten. The sample consisted of CD8+ T cells from PBMCs. The receptors shown here come from a human donor with multiple sclerosis. Each CDR3 is given with its conserved first and last residue. D genes are given only for firm matches. A row's size may be missing; if present it is once, few, many or a size class.

TRBD2,NA,TRBJ2-3,TRBV20-1,CSARELAGFTDTQYF,TGCAGTGCTAGGGAACTAGCGGGGTTCACAGATACGCAGTATTTT
TRBD1,NA,TRBJ2-5,TRBV19,CASSTDRGPQETQYF,TGTGCCAGTAGCACGGACAGGGGGCCTCAAGAGACCCAGTACTTC
NA,NA,TRBJ1-6,TRBV28,CASSGDTGGSPLHF,TGTGCCAGCTCCGGGGACACTGGGGGTTCACCCCTCCACTTT
NA,NA,TRBJ1-1,TRBV11-2,CASSSVGQVRNTEAFF,TGTGCCAGCAGCTCCGTCGGGCAGGTCAGGAACACTGAAGCTTTCTTT
NA,NA,TRBJ1-6,TRBV12-3/TRBV12-4,CASSLSPTRSPLHF,TGTGCCAGCAGTTTATCCCCTACGCGGTCACCCCTCCACTTT
NA,NA,TRBJ1-2,TRBV20-1,CSARPRVRDLANYGYTF,TGCAGTGCTAGACCCAGGGTTAGGGACTTAGCTAACTATGGCTACACCTTC
NA,NA,TRBJ1-1,TRBV9,CASSIGHMNTEAFF,TGTGCCAGCAGCATTGGACACATGAACACTGAAGCTTTCTTT
NA,NA,TRBJ1-1,TRBV30,CAWSVQAGVNTEAFF,TGTGCCTGGAGTGTACAGGCAGGGGTCAACACTGAAGCTTTCTTT
TRBD1,NA,TRBJ2-7,TRBV2,CASKGTVQYEQYF,TGTGCCAGCAAAGGGACAGTTCAGTACGAGCAGTACTTC
TRBD1,NA,TRBJ2-7,TRBV30,CAWSVGTGDAYEQYF,TGTGCCTGGAGTGTCGGGACAGGGGACGCCTACGAGCAGTACTTC
NA,NA,TRBJ1-2,TRBV5-1,CASSLREVPSRLNGYTF,TGCGCCAGCAGCTTGAGAGAGGTTCCGAGTCGACTGAACGGCTACACCTTC
NA,once,TRBJ2-1,TRBV20-1,CSASPDEQFF,TGCAGTGCTAGTCCGGATGAGCAGTTCTTC
NA,NA,TRBJ2-7,TRBV7-2,CASSFSLTGSSYEQYF,TGTGCCAGCAGTTTCAGTCTAACGGGATCCTCCTACGAGCAGTACTTC
TRBD1,NA,TRBJ2-7,TRBV9,CASSVSSTGSTYEQYF,TGTGCCAGCAGCGTCTCTTCGACAGGGTCAACCTACGAGCAGTACTTC
TRBD1,NA,TRBJ1-2,TRBV14,CASSLFGQGNYGYTF,TGTGCCAGCAGCCTATTCGGACAGGGGAACTATGGCTACACCTTC
NA,NA,TRBJ1-4,TRBV25-1,CASSRGGRDEKLFF,TGTGCCAGCAGTCGCGGGGGCCGCGATGAAAAACTGTTTTTT
TRBD1,NA,TRBJ1-1,TRBV15,CATSLGQGVNTEAFF,TGTGCCACCAGCTTGGGACAGGGGGTGAACACTGAAGCTTTCTTT
TRBD1,NA,TRBJ1-6,TRBV7-6,CASSPLLDRGRSPLHF,TGTGCCAGCAGCCCCCTTTTAGACAGGGGACGCTCACCCCTCCACTTT
NA,once,TRBJ2-2,TRBV28,CASSYQGTGELFF,TGTGCCAGCAGTTATCAGGGAACCGGGGAGCTGTTTTTT
NA,NA,TRBJ1-3,TRBV20-1,CSARVPRFGNTIYF,TGCAGTGCTAGAGTCCCTCGCTTTGGAAACACCATATATTTT
NA,NA,TRBJ2-7,TRBV28,CASSLRGHTYEQYF,TGTGCCAGCAGTTTACGGGGCCACACCTACGAGCAGTACTTC
TRBD2,NA,TRBJ2-3,TRBV9,CASSAATSGGTDTQYF,TGTGCCAGCAGCGCAGCCACTAGCGGGGGAACAGATACGCAGTATTTT
TRBD1,few,TRBJ1-2,TRBV12-3/TRBV12-4,CASSFEGGRYGYTF,TGTGCCAGCAGTTTTGAAGGGGGCCGCTATGGCTACACCTTC
NA,NA,TRBJ2-1,TRBV6-5,CASSPGTVDEQFF,TGTGCCAGCAGTCCCGGGACGGTCGATGAGCAGTTCTTC
NA,NA,TRBJ2-1,TRBV11-2,CASSAVLEQFF,TGTGCCAGCAGTGCCGTTCTTGAGCAGTTCTTC
NA,NA,TRBJ2-2,TRBV7-9,CASSSLKGSTGELFF,TGTGCCAGCAGCTCCCTAAAGGGTTCCACCGGGGAGCTGTTTTTT
TRBD2,NA,TRBJ2-5,TRBV3-1,CASSQLAGAGQETQYF,TGTGCCAGCAGCCAGTTAGCGGGGGCGGGGCAAGAGACCCAGTACTTC
NA,few,TRBJ1-2,TRBV20-1,CSARSGYGYTF,TGCAGTGCTAGGTCTGGGTATGGCTACACCTTC
NA,NA,TRBJ2-7,TRBV12-3/TRBV12-4,CASSFGLREQYF,TGTGCCAGCAGTTTCGGCCTGAGGGAGCAGTACTTC
TRBD2,once,TRBJ2-3,TRBV7-2,CASSRSGGPADTQYF,TGTGCCAGCAGCCGTAGCGGGGGGCCCGCAGATACGCAGTATTTT
NA,NA,TRBJ1-2,TRBV30,CAWSAPSGIKQNYGYTF,TGTGCCTGGAGTGCCCCCTCCGGAATAAAACAGAACTATGGCTACACCTTC
NA,NA,TRBJ1-1,TRBV27,CATLSDPLLLRGAFF,TGTGCCACCTTAAGTGACCCCCTCCTACTTCGGGGAGCTTTCTTT
NA,NA,TRBJ2-2,TRBV12-3/TRBV12-4,CASSYGRGELFF,TGTGCCAGCAGTTACGGCCGCGGGGAGCTGTTTTTT
TRBD2,once,TRBJ2-1,TRBV3-1,CASSQAGGANDEQFF,TGTGCCAGCAGCCAGGCGGGGGGGGCAAACGATGAGCAGTTCTTC
NA,NA,TRBJ1-1,TRBV21-1,CASSARDSKGGDTEAFF,TGTGCCAGCAGCGCAAGGGACAGTAAGGGTGGGGACACTGAAGCTTTCTTT
NA,NA,TRBJ2-3,TRBV6-5,CASSYGLHGLLRDTQYF,TGTGCCAGCAGTTACGGGCTACACGGCCTTTTACGAGATACGCAGTATTTT
NA,NA,TRBJ1-1,TRBV30,CAWSVGILTEAFF,TGTGCCTGGAGTGTAGGGATTTTAACTGAAGCTTTCTTT
NA,NA,TRBJ2-5,TRBV12-5,CASGPGAEFDDWYQETQYF,TGTGCTAGTGGTCCCGGGGCTGAATTCGACGACTGGTACCAAGAGACCCAGTACTTC
NA,NA,TRBJ1-5,TRBV2,CASKEAGSSNQPQHF,TGTGCCAGCAAGGAGGCTGGCAGTAGCAATCAGCCCCAGCATTTT
TRBD2,NA,TRBJ2-1,TRBV30,CAWSGGLAGGVNEQFF,TGTGCCTGGAGTGGAGGACTAGCGGGGGGCGTTAATGAGCAGTTCTTC
NA,NA,TRBJ1-1,TRBV30,CAGPGRGTEAFF,TGTGCGGGACCAGGGAGGGGCACTGAAGCTTTCTTT
NA,NA,TRBJ2-3,TRBV6-5,CASSHGPIGDTQYF,TGTGCCAGCAGCCACGGACCTATCGGGGATACGCAGTATTTT
NA,NA,TRBJ1-2,TRBV29-1,CSVSRRLQGRNYGYTF,TGCAGCGTTTCTCGAAGGTTACAGGGACGGAACTATGGCTACACCTTC
TRBD1,NA,TRBJ1-2,TRBV20-1,CSAEGQVGGYGYTF,TGCAGTGCGGAAGGACAGGTGGGTGGCTATGGCTACACCTTC
NA,NA,TRBJ1-2,TRBV25-1,CASSEGAGRGHGYTF,TGTGCCAGCAGTGAGGGGGCTGGCAGGGGCCATGGCTACACCTTC
NA,NA,TRBJ2-1,TRBV29-1,CSVEFQGGYNEQFF,TGCAGCGTTGAGTTCCAGGGGGGTTACAATGAGCAGTTCTTC
TRBD2,NA,TRBJ2-5,TRBV9,CASSLTGTTQETQYF,TGTGCCAGCAGCTTGACCGGGACTACCCAAGAGACCCAGTACTTC
TRBD2,NA,TRBJ2-5,TRBV7-7,CASSLLGGRREETQYF,TGTGCTAGCAGCCTTCTCGGGGGGAGGAGAGAAGAGACCCAGTACTTC
NA,NA,TRBJ1-5,TRBV12-5,CASSGSNQPQHF,TGTGCTAGCTCGGGGAGCAATCAGCCCCAGCATTTT
NA,NA,TRBJ2-2,TRBV4-1,CASSPWVAGELFF,TGCGCCAGCAGCCCTTGGGTTGCCGGGGAGCTGTTTTTT
NA,once,TRBJ2-5,TRBV29-1,CSCGGPQETQYF,TGCAGCTGTGGGGGCCCACAAGAGACCCAGTACTTC
NA,NA,TRBJ1-5,TRBV7-2,CASSWSPFSNQPQHF,TGTGCCAGCAGCTGGAGTCCATTTAGCAATCAGCCCCAGCATTTT
NA,few,TRBJ2-2,TRBV25-1,CASTGRETGELFF,TGTGCCAGCACAGGAAGGGAAACCGGGGAGCTGTTTTTT
NA,once,TRBJ1-4,TRBV12-3/TRBV12-4,CASTISLEKLFF,TGTGCCAGCACGATCTCCCTCGAAAAACTGTTTTTT
NA,NA,TRBJ1-5,TRBV7-9,CASSLAERHHHNQPQHF,TGTGCCAGCAGCTTAGCGGAGAGACATCACCACAATCAGCCCCAGCATTTT